Listed here are 20 T cell receptor beta chains from one sample, sequenced in a study of blood T cell repertoires in COVID-19. The method was immunoSEQ multiplex PCR; TCRdb's version includes in-frame clones alone and lacks a portion of them. The repertoire holds approximately 250,000 clones, with approximately 80% as singletons. Source material: peripheral blood. The receptor set was obtained from a man aged 55 to 69 with acute or convalescent COVID-19.

The rearrangement joins TRBV7-2 to TRBJ1-2, with TRBD1 matching over 11 bases. V shed 3 bases, J shed 6 bases, and the junction held 3 bases outside the gene matches. The CDR3 covers 14 residues. The V gene's germline CDR1 is SGHTA and CDR2 FQGNSA. Here the CDR3 reads CASSFGQGANGYTF. As DNA, the CDR3 is TGTGCCAGCAGCTTTGGACAGGGGGCAAATGGCTACACCTTC.

This clone was seen just once. This sequence joins TRBV6-4 and TRBJ1-4, with TRBD1 matching 7 bases. The germline V gene encodes CDR1 MRHNA and CDR2 SNTAGT. V lost 6 bases, J lost 2 bases, and 3 bases stayed unmatched. The CDR3 spans 14 residues. The CDR3, as DNA: TGTGCCAGCAGCAGGGGGAGGACTAATGAAAAACTGTTTTTT. Protein product: CASSRGRTNEKLFF.

V usage is TRBV4-3 and J usage is TRBJ2-1, with no clear D. CDR1 and CDR2 from the germline V gene are LGHNA and YSLEER. The CDR3 covers 15 residues. Trimming removed 0 bases at V and 5 bases at J, with 11 bases between. DNA of the CDR3: TGCGCCAGCAGCCAAGACCCCAACTATCACAATGAGCAGTTCTTC. Translated: CASSQDPNYHNEQFF.

The gene calls are TRBV5-6 and TRBJ2-3, with 7 bases that match TRBD2. The CDR3 is made up of 14 amino acids. The V segment lost 0 bases and the J segment 3 bases; nucleotides outside the gene matches: 1. Looked up from germline, CDR1 is SGHDT and CDR2 is YYEEEE. Written as DNA, the CDR3 is TGTGCCAGCAGCTTGGGGCGGGGGACAGATACGCAGTATTTT. It translates to CASSLGRGTDTQYF.

This rearrangement joins TRBV3-1 (or the pseudogene TRBV3-2) to TRBJ2-7, with TRBD1 as a possible D gene (6 bases). CDR1 and CDR2 (germline): LGHDT, YNNKEL (reference sequence). V was shortened by 5 bases and J by 2 bases, with 13 bases between the two germline ends. The CDR3 sequence is 14 residues long. The CDR3 coding sequence is TGTGCCAGCAGCGATCCGGGACACACCTACGAGCAGTACTTC. Its translation: CASSDPGHTYEQYF.

V is TRBV4-1 and J is TRBJ1-2; 7 bases line up with TRBD1. The CDR3 contains 15 residues. The junction had 9 bases not matched to a gene; V was cut back by 2 bases and J by 6 bases. Germline loops: CDR1 MGHRA, CDR2 YSYEKL. CDR3 nucleotides: TGCGCCAGCAGCCAACCGACAGGGCGTAGGGATGGCTACACCTTC. It encodes CASSQPTGRRDGYTF.

The chain uses TRBV7-9 and TRBJ1-1; D remains unclear. The CDR3 spans 15 residues. V lost 3 bases and J lost 0, with 11 bases in between. CDR1 SEHNR and CDR2 FQNEAQ come from the germline V gene (reference sequence). Here the CDR3 DNA reads TGTGCCAGCAGCTTCATGGGAGGGATGAACACTGAAGCTTTCTTT. It translates to CASSFMGGMNTEAFF. Supplemented by reference TRBV7-9 and TRBJ1-1, the full variable domain reads DTGVSQNPRHKITKRGQNVTFRCDPISEHNRLYWYRQTLGQGPEFLTYFQNEAQLEKSRLLSDRFSAERPKGSFSTLEIQRTEQGDSAMYLCASSFMGGMNTEAFFGQGTRLTVV.

About this clone itself: This CDR3 is also generated by other DNA sequences in the sample. The gene calls are TRBV5-1 and TRBJ2-1; D is possibly TRBD1 (6 bases). Trimming left V 2 bases short and J 7 bases short, with 16 bases between. This CDR3 comprises 15 residues. Germline lookup yields CDR1 SGHRS and CDR2 YFSETQ. The CDR3 loop is CASSLGQGLGNEQFF. CDR3 sequence (DNA): TGCGCCAGCAGCTTAGGGCAGGGGCTTGGGAATGAGCAGTTCTTC. The variable domain in full, with the rest retrieved from reference TRBV5-1 and TRBJ2-1, is KAGVTQTPRYLIKTRGQQVTLSCSPISGHRSVSWYQQTPGQGLQFLFEYFSETQRNKGNFPGRFSGRQFSNSRSEMNVSTLELGDSALYLCASSLGQGLGNEQFFGPGTRLTVL.

The genes are TRBV7-9 and TRBJ2-7, with D possibly being TRBD2 (5 bases). V dropped 5 bases and J dropped 6 bases, with 8 bases sitting between them. The CDR3 loop spans 11 amino acids. Germline CDR1 and CDR2: SEHNR and FQNEAQ (reference sequence). CDR3 sequence reads: CASSPEGEQYF. CDR3 DNA sequence: TGTGCCAGCAGCCCCGAGGGCGAGCAGTACTTC.

This clone showed up just a few times. This chain uses TRBV25-1 with TRBJ2-7, with 11 bases aligning to TRBD1. Germline V gene data show CDR1 as MGHDK and CDR2 as SYGVNS. CDR3 length equals 11 residues. CDR3 coding DNA: TGTGGGACAGGGGGCGAGAGTAAGCAGTACTTC. This sequence encodes CGTGGESKQYF.

CDR3 coding DNA: TGTGCCAGCAGCTACGGGACAGTTGAGCAGTTCTTC. Protein: CASSYGTVEQFF. This sequence joins TRBV5-6 and TRBJ2-1; 7 nucleotides agree with TRBD1. This CDR3 region has 12 residues. Germline V gives CDR1 SGHDT, CDR2 YYEEEE. V lost 3 bases and J lost 9; bases outside the gene matches: 3.

This clone was found a few times. The chain recombines TRBV30 with TRBJ2-1; 8 bases agree with TRBD1. Germline loops: CDR1 GTSNPN, CDR2 SVGIG (reference sequence). V was pared by 1 base and J by 3 bases, with 8 bases of the junction left unmatched. The CDR3 has 16 residues. The CDR3 DNA is TGTGCCTGGAGTGCGCTTGGGACAGGTGACTACAATGAGCAGTTCTTC. This translates into CAWSALGTGDYNEQFF.

The chain is built from TRBV2 and TRBJ2-5; 7 bases agree with TRBD2. V lost 7 bases, J lost 0 bases, and 17 bases stayed unmatched. Germline V gene lookup returns CDR1 SNHLY and CDR2 FYNNEI. The CDR3 length is 18 residues. In nucleotides, the CDR3 is TGTGCCAGCAAAGGAGGAATAGCGGGTTCGATGTACCAAGAGACCCAGTACTTC. Translated: CASKGGIAGSMYQETQYF.

The chain joins TRBV7-9 to TRBJ2-2; D remains ambiguous. The CDR3 covers 15 residues. Deletions cut 1 base from V and 1 base from J, with 7 bases between. Germline V CDR1 and CDR2: SEHNR, FQNEAQ (reference sequence). The CDR3 sequence is CASSLVIGNTGELFF. DNA of the CDR3: TGTGCCAGCAGCTTAGTCATCGGGAACACCGGGGAGCTGTTTTTT.

V and J are TRBV7-9 and TRBJ2-3; D is perhaps TRBD2 (6 bases). This CDR3 has 13 residues. Trimming took off 11 bases at V and 0 bases at J, with 12 bases between the two ends. CDR1 SEHNR and CDR2 FQNEAQ come from the germline V gene (reference sequence). In DNA, the CDR3 is TGTGCCGGAGGTGGGACTAGCACAGATACGCAGTATTTT. Translating it yields CAGGGTSTDTQYF.

The CDR3 DNA sequence: TGTGCCAGCAGCTACGGACAGGGGCTCACAGATACGCAGTATTTT. This codes for CASSYGQGLTDTQYF. V gene TRBV5-4 combines with J gene TRBJ2-3, with 9 positions matching TRBD1. The germline V gene encodes CDR1 SGHNT and CDR2 YYREEE (reference sequence). The CDR3 loop spans 15 amino acids. V lost 3 bases, J lost 2 bases, and 4 bases stayed unmatched.

The chain joins TRBV5-4 to TRBJ1-4; D not certain. Trimming took off 4 bases at V and 4 bases at J, with 20 bases between the two ends. The CDR3 loop spans 17 amino acids. Germline CDR1 reads SGHNT; CDR2 reads YYREEE (reference sequence). The CDR3 loop reads CASSQRTHGGLNEKLFF. The CDR3 DNA sequence: TGTGCCAGCAGCCAGCGGACGCACGGAGGACTTAATGAAAAACTGTTTTTT.

V usage is TRBV5-6 and J usage is TRBJ1-2; the D gene is possibly TRBD1 (5 bases). Germline-derived CDR1 and CDR2 are SGHDT and YYEEEE. This CDR3 spans 14 amino acids. V was cut by 1 base and J by 3 bases, with 10 bases left in between. In nucleotides, the CDR3 is TGTGCCAGCAGCTTGCAGGGCTCCTACTATGGCTACACCTTC. Its translation: CASSLQGSYYGYTF.

This chain joins TRBV27 and TRBJ2-3; no clear D gene. In germline, CDR1 is MNHEY, CDR2 SMNVEV (reference sequence). Deletions cut 3 bases from V and 0 bases from J, with 13 bases between. This CDR3 spans 16 amino acids. Written as DNA, the CDR3 is TGTGCCAGCAGTTTGAGGCAACTCATTAGCACAGATACGCAGTATTTT. Amino acid sequence: CASSLRQLISTDTQYF.

The chain employs TRBV10-3 and TRBJ2-3, with a tentative D call TRBD1 (5 bases). The CDR3 totals 14 residues. From germline, CDR1 is ENHRY and CDR2 SYGVKD. The ends were cut back, 3 bases at V and 0 bases at J, with 7 bases in the middle. CDR3 sequence (DNA): TGTGCCATCAGTGATCCAGGGAGCACAGATACGCAGTATTTT. Amino acid sequence: CAISDPGSTDTQYF.